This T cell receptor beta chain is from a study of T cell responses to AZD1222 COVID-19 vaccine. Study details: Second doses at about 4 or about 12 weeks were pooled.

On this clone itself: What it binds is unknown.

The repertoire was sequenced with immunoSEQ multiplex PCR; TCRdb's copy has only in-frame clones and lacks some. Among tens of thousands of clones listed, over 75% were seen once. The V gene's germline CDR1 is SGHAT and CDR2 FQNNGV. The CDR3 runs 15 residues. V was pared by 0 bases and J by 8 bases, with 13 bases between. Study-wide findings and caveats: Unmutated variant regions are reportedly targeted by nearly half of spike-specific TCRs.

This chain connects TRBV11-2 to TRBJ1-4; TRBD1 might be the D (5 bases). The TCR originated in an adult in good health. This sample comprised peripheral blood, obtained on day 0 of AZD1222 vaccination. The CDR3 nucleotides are TGTGCCAGCAGCTTAGATGGTGGGGCAGGGGAAAAACTGTTTTTT. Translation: CASSLDGGAGEKLFF.